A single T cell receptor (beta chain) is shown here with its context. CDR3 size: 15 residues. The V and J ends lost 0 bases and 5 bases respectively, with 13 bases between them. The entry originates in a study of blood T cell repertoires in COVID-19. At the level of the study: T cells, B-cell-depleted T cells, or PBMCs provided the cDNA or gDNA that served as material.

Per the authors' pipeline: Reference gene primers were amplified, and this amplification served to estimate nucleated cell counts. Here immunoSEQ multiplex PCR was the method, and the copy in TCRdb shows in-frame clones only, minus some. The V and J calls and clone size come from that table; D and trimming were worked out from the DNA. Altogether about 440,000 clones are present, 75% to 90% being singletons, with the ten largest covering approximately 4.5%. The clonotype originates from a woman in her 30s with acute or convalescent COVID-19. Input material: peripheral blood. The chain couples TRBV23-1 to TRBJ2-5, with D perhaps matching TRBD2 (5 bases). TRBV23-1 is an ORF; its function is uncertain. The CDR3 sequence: CASSQSRVAQETQYF. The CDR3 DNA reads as TGCGCCAGCAGTCAATCGAGGGTGGCGCAGGAGACCCAGTACTTC.